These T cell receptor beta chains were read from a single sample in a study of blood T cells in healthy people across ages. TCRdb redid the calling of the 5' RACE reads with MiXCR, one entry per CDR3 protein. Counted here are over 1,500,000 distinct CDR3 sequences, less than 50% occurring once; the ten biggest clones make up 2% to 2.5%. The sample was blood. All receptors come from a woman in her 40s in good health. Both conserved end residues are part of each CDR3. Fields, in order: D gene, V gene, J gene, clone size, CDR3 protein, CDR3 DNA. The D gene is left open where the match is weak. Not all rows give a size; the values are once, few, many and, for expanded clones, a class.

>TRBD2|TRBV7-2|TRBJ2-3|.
CASSSSGITDTQYF
TGTGCCAGCAGTTCTAGCGGGATCACAGATACGCAGTATTTT
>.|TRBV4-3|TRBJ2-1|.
CASSQDSRRGYNEQFF
TGCGCCAGCAGCCAAGATTCAAGGCGGGGTTACAATGAGCAGTTCTTC
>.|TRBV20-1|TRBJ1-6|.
CSTRGANNSPLHF
TGCAGTACGAGGGGGGCCAATAATTCACCCCTCCACTTT
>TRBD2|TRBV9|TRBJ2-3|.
CASSAQTSGGADTQYF
TGTGCCAGCAGCGCTCAGACTAGCGGGGGGGCAGATACGCAGTATTTT
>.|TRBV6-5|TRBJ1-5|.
CASSRDGFNQPQHF
TGTGCCAGCAGTCGGGACGGCTTCAATCAGCCCCAGCATTTT
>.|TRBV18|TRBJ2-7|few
CASSPEQGSYEQYF
TGTGCCAGCAGCCCCGAACAGGGATCCTACGAGCAGTACTTC
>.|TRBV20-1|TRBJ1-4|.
CSARAGTSNLATNEKLFF
TGCAGTGCTAGGGCCGGGACGTCGAATCTTGCAACTAATGAAAAACTGTTTTTT
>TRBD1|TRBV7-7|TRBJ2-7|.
CASSQGQDTSSSYEQYF
TGTGCTAGCAGCCAAGGACAGGACACATCCAGCTCCTACGAGCAGTACTTC
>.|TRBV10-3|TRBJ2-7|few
CAISELQGFGHEQYF
TGTGCCATCAGTGAGTTACAGGGCTTCGGGCACGAGCAGTACTTC
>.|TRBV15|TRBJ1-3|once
CATSRDRGRGSGNTIYF
TGTGCCACCAGCAGAGACCGGGGACGGGGCTCTGGAAACACCATATATTTT
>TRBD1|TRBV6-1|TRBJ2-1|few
CASSAQLAGGNNEQFF
TGTGCCAGCAGTGCCCAGCTAGCAGGGGGTAACAATGAGCAGTTCTTC